This TCR beta chain was documented in a study of blood T cell repertoires in COVID-19. Study-wide context: In each case, the material was cDNA or gDNA derived from T cells, B-cell-depleted T cells, or PBMCs.

Clones were sequenced by immunoSEQ multiplex PCR, and TCRdb holds only the in-frame ones, with some missing. The sample has around 43,000 clones, roughly nine tenths seen once. From germline, CDR1 is MNHNY and CDR2 SVGAGI (reference sequence). Trimming at V came to 4 bases and at J to 2 bases, leaving 7 bases not matched to a gene. The length of the CDR3 is 15 residues. Sequencing was done on a sample of peripheral blood. This clonotype was obtained from a human donor in a cohort sampled during active COVID-19. This sequence joins TRBV6-6 and TRBJ2-7, with 8 bases aligning to TRBD1. The CDR3 region is CASSSTRTGTYEQYF. In DNA, the CDR3 is TGTGCCAGCAGTTCGACAAGGACAGGGACCTACGAGCAGTACTTC.